This T cell receptor (beta chain) was sequenced for a study of T cells in Graves' hyperthyroidism and ophthalmopathy. Findings of the study overall: Classification by a 13 V-J model distinguished ophthalmopathy from stable hyperthyroidism. The majority of expanded thyroid clonotypes above 0.001 also appeared in blood.

Germline V gene lookup returns CDR1 MGHRA and CDR2 YSYEKL. This CDR3 is built from 16 residues. The V gene end was trimmed by 4 bases and the J gene end by 6 bases; junction bases not matched to a gene: 10. Patients aged 18 to 65 with hyperthyroidism were newly diagnosed, with duration under 2 months. Orbital computed tomography and thyroid ultrasound, together with serum TRAb and thyroxine and clinical symptoms, were used for diagnoses. TCR beta CDR3 sequences were amplified from RNA transcripts. HTBI primers were employed in a first-round RT-PCR of the TCR CDR3. TCRdb reprocessed the multiplex PCR reads with MiXCR, giving one entry per CDR3 protein. The data hold hundreds of thousands of distinct CDR3 sequences, with less than 15% observed a single time. This clonotype has a count of ten or more. The antigen is not known.

Sequences were obtained from blood. This rearrangement joins TRBV4-1 to TRBJ2-1, with 9 bases lining up with TRBD2. The receptor was isolated from a woman aged 18-29 years with Graves' hyperthyroidism. CDR3 in amino acids: CASSRSPGTSRNEQFF. In DNA form, the CDR3 reads TGCGCCAGCAGCCGGTCCCCCGGGACTAGCCGCAATGAGCAGTTCTTC.